A single TCR beta chain is shown here with its context. What it binds is unknown. The data stem from a study of tumor and adjacent non-tumor tissue in lung cancer. TCRbeta libraries were built with three rounds of nested PCR, modified from ARM-PCR. TCRdb reprocessed the multiplex PCR reads with MiXCR, giving one entry per CDR3 protein. The sample holds approximately 120,000 distinct CDR3 sequences, about 66% seen once. Findings and limits, study-wide: TCR diversity was significantly greater in tumor than normal lung tissue.

This sample's RNA came from whole unsorted tissue. Between August and November 2014, newly diagnosed, chemotherapy-naive lung cancer patients underwent thoracic surgery in China. V was clipped by 6 bases and J by 1 base, with 7 bases between them. This CDR3 comprises 12 residues. The clonotype comes from a man aged 25 to 40 with non-small cell lung cancer. The sample taken for sequencing was lung tumor tissue. The rearrangement links TRBV12-3 or TRBV12-4 to TRBJ2-7, with D possibly TRBD2 on 6 matching bases. CDR3 sequence: CASRGGSYEQYF. Here the CDR3 DNA reads TGTGCCAGCAGGGGGGGATCCTACGAGCAGTACTTC.